These 10 T cell receptor beta chains were all obtained from the same sample, sequenced in a study of response to subunit inactivated influenza vaccine. One entry per CDR3 protein, called by TCRdb with MiXCR from the RT-PCR reads. The table lists about 520,000 distinct CDR3 sequences, about 25% of them singletons. The material sequenced was CD4+ T cells sorted from PBMCs, taken around 5 days after vaccination. All receptors derive from a man aged 50 to 59 who received an inactivated influenza vaccine.

To note about this clonotype: A much larger clone lies one base from this, so it may be a read error. The chain combines TRBV28 with TRBJ2-7; 7 bases are shared with TRBD2. Germline V gene data show CDR1 as MDHEN and CDR2 as SYDVKM. Trimming cost V 5 bases and J 0 bases; bases outside gene matches: 16. This CDR3 region has 18 residues. The CDR3 nucleotides read TGTGCCAGCAGTCCGACGCGGAGTTGGGGGGGAGTCTCCTACGAGCAGTACTTC. Translated, it gives CASSPTRSWGGVSYEQYF.

This clonotype was picked up one time. The chain couples TRBV12-3 or TRBV12-4 to TRBJ2-2; weak D call: TRBD1 (5 bases). The V and J ends lost 10 bases and 1 base respectively, with 16 bases between them. The CDR3 is 15 amino acids. CDR3 in DNA: TGTGCCACCCGACGGGCAGGGCAGAACACCGGGGAGCTGTTTTTT. Translation gives CATRRAGQNTGELFF.

This clonotype was seen more than once but under ten times. V usage is TRBV2 and J usage is TRBJ2-1; D uncertain. The germline V gene has CDR1 SNHLY and CDR2 FYNNEI. Deletions cut 6 bases from V and 7 bases from J, with 10 bases between. This CDR3 contains 12 residues. CDR3 in amino acids: CASSVARNEQFF. CDR3 coding DNA: TGTGCCAGCAGCGTAGCTAGGAATGAGCAGTTCTTC.

The genes are TRBV7-8 and TRBJ2-3; TRBD2 aligns across 11 bases. Germline assignment: CDR1 SGHVS and CDR2 FQNEAQ. V trimming: 3 bases; J trimming: 4 bases; junction bases outside the gene matches: 6. This CDR3 region has 16 residues. CDR3 region: CASSLYRTSGSDTQYF. The CDR3 coding sequence is TGTGCCAGCAGCTTGTACCGGACTAGCGGGTCAGATACGCAGTATTTT.

The rearrangement joins TRBV6-5 to TRBJ2-2, with D possibly called TRBD1 or TRBD2 (5 bases each). The V end was cut by 2 bases, the J end by 8 bases, with 15 bases between. CDR3 length: 15 amino acids. CDR1 is MNHEY, CDR2 SVGAGI, per germline. CDR3 in amino acids: CASSYTGTPFGELFF. CDR3 coding DNA: TGTGCCAGCAGTTACACCGGGACCCCTTTTGGGGAGCTGTTTTTT.

This chain joins TRBV6-1 and TRBJ1-6; D is uncertain. The CDR3 contains 13 residues. CDR1 and CDR2 (germline): MNHNS, SASEGT. The germline V and J ends were trimmed by 0 bases and 14 bases, with 11 bases remaining between them. In nucleotides, the CDR3 is TGTGCCAGCAGTGAAGCGGACCTCCTGGCCCTCCACTTT. Amino acids: CASSEADLLALHF.

The V gene is TRBV12-3 or TRBV12-4, the J gene TRBJ2-7, with a weak D call TRBD1 (5 bases). The CDR3 consists of 13 residues. Trimming cost V 6 bases and J 1 base, with 10 bases left between them. The CDR3 spells CASRKSGSYEQYF. DNA of the CDR3: TGTGCCAGCAGAAAATCAGGGTCCTACGAGCAGTACTTC.

The rearrangement links TRBV25-1 to TRBJ1-6; 8 positions agree with TRBD1. With V trimmed by 5 bases and J by 10 bases, 13 bases remained unmatched. The CDR3 covers 16 residues. From germline, CDR1 is MGHDK and CDR2 SYGVNS. The CDR3 protein is CASSKAGGAFTSPLHF. The CDR3 DNA reads TGTGCCAGCAGTAAAGCAGGGGGCGCCTTTACCTCACCCCTCCACTTT.

The chain couples TRBV5-4 to TRBJ2-1; D could derive from TRBD1 or TRBD2 (5 bases each). Germline V CDR1 and CDR2: SGHNT, YYREEE (reference sequence). This CDR3 has 14 residues. Trimming stripped 3 bases from V and 4 bases from J, with 11 bases between. Here the CDR3 DNA reads TGTGCCAGCAGCTGGGACGGCCGATACAATGAGCAGTTCTTC. Translation: CASSWDGRYNEQFF.

This clonotype was picked up a small number of times. CDR3 protein: CASSPLNRGTDLLGELFF. The CDR3 region has the DNA TGTGCCAGCAGCCCATTGAACCGAGGGACAGACCTCCTCGGGGAGCTGTTTTTT. The chain recombines TRBV5-6 with TRBJ2-2, with 7 bases aligning to TRBD1. There are 18 residues in the CDR3. V lost 4 bases to trimming and J lost 7 bases; unmatched junction nucleotides: 19. Germline V gives CDR1 SGHDT, CDR2 YYEEEE.